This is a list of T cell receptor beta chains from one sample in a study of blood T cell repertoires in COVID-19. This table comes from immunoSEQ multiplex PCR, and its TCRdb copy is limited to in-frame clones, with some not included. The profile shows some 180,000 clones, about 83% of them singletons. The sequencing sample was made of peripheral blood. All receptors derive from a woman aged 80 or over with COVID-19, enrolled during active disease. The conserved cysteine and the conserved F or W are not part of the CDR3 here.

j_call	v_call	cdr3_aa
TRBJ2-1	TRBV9	ASSASGRIHNEQF
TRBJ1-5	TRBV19	ASSPQGGQPQH
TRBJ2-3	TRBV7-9	ASSPRSPGADTQY
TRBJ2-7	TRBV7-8	ASSFSGTGGYEQY
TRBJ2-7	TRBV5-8	ASSLGAGREQY
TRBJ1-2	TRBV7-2	ASSLAAQGGSYGYT
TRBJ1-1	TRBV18	ASSPLGQGAIGGTEAF
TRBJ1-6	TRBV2	ASSEWGGTLH
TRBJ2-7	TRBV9	ASSMGLADYEQY
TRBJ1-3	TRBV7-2	ASSLVAPSGNTIY
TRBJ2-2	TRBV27	ASSSVRGVTGELF
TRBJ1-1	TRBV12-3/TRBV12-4	ASSSQQGTEAF
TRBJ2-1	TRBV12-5	ASGSGTGLDEQF
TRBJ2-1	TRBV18	ASSPGHPDYNEQF
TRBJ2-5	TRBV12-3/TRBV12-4	ASSLGQGLTQY
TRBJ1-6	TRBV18	ASSPTGGLVSPLH
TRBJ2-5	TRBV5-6	ASSRFGGSETQY